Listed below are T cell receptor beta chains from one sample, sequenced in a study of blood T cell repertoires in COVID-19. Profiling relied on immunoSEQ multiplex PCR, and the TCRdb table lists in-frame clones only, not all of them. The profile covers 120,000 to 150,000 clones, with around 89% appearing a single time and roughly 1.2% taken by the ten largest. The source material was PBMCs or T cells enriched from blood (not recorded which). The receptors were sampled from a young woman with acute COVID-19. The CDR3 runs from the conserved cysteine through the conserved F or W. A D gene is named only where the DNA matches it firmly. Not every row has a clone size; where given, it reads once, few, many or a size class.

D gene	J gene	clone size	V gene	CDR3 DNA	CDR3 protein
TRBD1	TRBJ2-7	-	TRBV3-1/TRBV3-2	TGTGCCAGCAGCATTTGGACAGGTCACGAGCAGTACTTC	CASSIWTGHEQYF
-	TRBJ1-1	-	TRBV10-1	TGCGCCAGCAGTGAGTCCGGGGGTGAGAGGCTCTTGAGCACTGAAGCTTTCTTT	CASSESGGERLLSTEAFF
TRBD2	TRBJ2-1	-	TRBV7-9	TGTGCCAGCAGCCCCCCTGGACTAGCGGGCTCCTACAATGAGCAGTTCTTC	CASSPPGLAGSYNEQFF
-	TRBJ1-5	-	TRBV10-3	TGTGCCATCAGTGTCTTCGAGGGGGAAGTACAGCCCCAGCATTTT	CAISVFEGEVQPQHF
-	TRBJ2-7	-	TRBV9	TGTGCCAGCAGCGTAGAAGGGGCCGAGCAGTACTTC	CASSVEGAEQYF
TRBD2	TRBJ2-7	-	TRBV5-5	TGTGCCAGCAGCTTGGGCCCCCTGACTAGCGGGAGTTTCAACGAGCAGTACTTC	CASSLGPLTSGSFNEQYF
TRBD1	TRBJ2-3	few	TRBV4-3	TGCGCCAGCAGCCAAGATCTGGCAGGGGGACCAGATACGCAGTATTTT	CASSQDLAGGPDTQYF
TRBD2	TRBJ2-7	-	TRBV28	TGTGCCAGCATAGGCGGGGGTTCCTACGAGCAGTACTTC	CASIGGGSYEQYF
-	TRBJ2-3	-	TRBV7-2	TGTGCCAGCAGCTTAGCAAGCGGGCGCACAGATACGCAGTATTTT	CASSLASGRTDTQYF
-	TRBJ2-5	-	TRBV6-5	TGTGCCAGCAGCCGAGGACAGACTCAAGAGACCCAGTACTTC	CASSRGQTQETQYF
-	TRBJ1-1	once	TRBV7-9	TGTGCCAGCAGCTTAGAAGCGTCGTACACTGAAGCTTTCTTT	CASSLEASYTEAFF
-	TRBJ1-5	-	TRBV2	TGTGCCAGCAGCGGAGGGAATCAGCCCCAGCATTTT	CASSGGNQPQHF
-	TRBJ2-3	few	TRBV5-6	TGTGCCAGCGATCAAGGAGATACGACAGATACGCAGTATTTT	CASDQGDTTDTQYF
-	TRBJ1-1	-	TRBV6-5	TGTGCCAGCAGTTATGTTGGCCCAGGCACTGAAGCTTTCTTT	CASSYVGPGTEAFF
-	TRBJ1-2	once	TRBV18	TGTGCCAGCTCACCAATCAAAGACACGAACTATGGCTACACCTTC	CASSPIKDTNYGYTF
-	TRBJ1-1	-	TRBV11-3	TGTGCCAGCAGCTTAGCAGGGAACACTGAAGCTTTCTTT	CASSLAGNTEAFF
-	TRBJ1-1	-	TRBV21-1	TGTGCCAGCACCGAACAGGGCGGTGAAGACACTGAAGCTTTCTTT	CASTEQGGEDTEAFF
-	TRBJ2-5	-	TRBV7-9	TGTGCCAGCAGCTTCCGAACAGGGCCAAGGCAAGAGACCCAGTACTTC	CASSFRTGPRQETQYF
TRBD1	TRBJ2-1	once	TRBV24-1	TGTGCCACCAGTGACCCCAGACAGGGTACCCTTTGGAGTGAGCAGTTCTTC	CATSDPRQGTLWSEQFF
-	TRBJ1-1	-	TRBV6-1	TGTGCCAGCAGTGAAGCCTACACTGAAGCTTTCTTT	CASSEAYTEAFF
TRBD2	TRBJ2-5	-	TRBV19	TGTGCCAGTAGTATCGGTACTAGCGGGAGCGGAGAGACCCAGTACTTC	CASSIGTSGSGETQYF
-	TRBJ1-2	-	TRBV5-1	TGCGCCAGCAGCTTGGAGGGGGGGGCCCCCTATGACTACACCTTC	CASSLEGGAPYDYTF
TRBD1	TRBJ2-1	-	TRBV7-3	TGTGCCAGCAGCTTGAACCCTCCAGGGGGCTCGAGGGTCAATGAGCAGTTCTTC	CASSLNPPGGSRVNEQFF
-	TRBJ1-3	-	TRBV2	TGTGCCAGCAGTGAGCAGGGAGGAAACACCATATATTTT	CASSEQGGNTIYF